A single T cell receptor beta chain is shown here with its context. Its antigen has not been determined. The sample holds no much larger clone one base away, and base qualities are not on file. The data stem from a study of cytomegalovirus exposure and HLA in healthy donors (dated by TCRdb to about 2017). The study in broad terms: In an earlier analysis of several hundred of the donors, under 300 Gb of sequence data and some 100 million unique TCR beta sequences from 150 million to 200 million T cells were reported. An early release covering around 630 HLA-typed donors comprised about 300 gigabases of sequencing data and 65 million to 100 million unique TCR sequences. Among the roughly 400 genotyped donors, more than 70% belonged to the genetic ancestry cluster associated with self-reported Caucasian donors. The study was designed to test whether signatures of past pathogen exposure could be identified by cataloging public T cell receptors. The study profiled the T cell repertoires of around 700 subjects by immunosequencing and related them to cytomegalovirus serostatus. Along with the approximately 700-subject first cohort, a separate validation cohort of roughly 110 different subjects was used. To predict cytomegalovirus infection status, the study brought together high-throughput TCR immunosequencing, statistical association of individual TCRs with disease status, and machine learning. A later analysis re-analyzed previously published TCR beta repertoires from about 730 donors and added high-resolution HLA genotyping to study TCR occurrence patterns. Rather than drawing on any new phenotypic data, the later analysis identified candidate immune exposures from TCR beta sequences and the way those sequences occurred across donors. An earlier analysis of 587 of the donors used high-throughput TCR beta sequencing to judge whether each TCR beta V gene segment behaved as functional or pseudogenic. Donor age, sex, ethnicity and CMV serostatus were compiled together with the repertoire data. A later genetic analysis used genome-wide SNP genotypes for about three fifths of the 666 donors, treating that subset as a discovery cohort. Every repertoire in the discovery cohort had been generated on one and the same sequencing platform. Both class I and class II loci were covered by HLA typing, at four-digit resolution. Typing coverage varied by locus: about 620-640 donors for A, B, C, DRB1 and DQB1; approximately 560 for DQA1; 600 to 610 for DPA1; about 450 for DPB1. Because of strong linkage in the cohort, a handful of DR-DQ haplotypes were treated as single units for association and clustering. Among 398 genotyped donors of the cohort, an average of approximately 250,000 unique TCR beta nucleotide sequences were sequenced per donor, around 18% of them non-productive.

The cohort consisted of 600 to 750 healthy bone marrow donors. Cohort members were all nominally healthy when sampled, although unrecorded immune exposures were likely present. The donor tested CMV seropositive, placing the donor among the roughly 270 seropositive members of the cohort. Each donor provided a peripheral blood sample, and peripheral blood mononuclear cells were used for TCR beta sequencing. Genomic DNA extraction from the blood cell samples was performed with the Qiagen DNeasy Blood Extraction Kit. CDR1 MGHDK and CDR2 SYGVNS are derived from the germline V gene. V has 5 bases trimmed and J has 0 bases trimmed; junction bases matching no gene number 4. From the cysteine up to the phenylalanine, the CDR3 has a length of 15 residues. The CDR3 DNA has 45 bases and is translated from base 1. Study-wide conclusions, independent of this receptor: The study gave a list of over 150 TCR beta chains associated with cytomegalovirus. In a later genetic analysis, fewer N-insertions in productive TCRs were reported among donors in an Asian-associated ancestry cluster than the roughly 640-donor mean. In both the original and validation cohorts, the classifier was reported to diagnose cytomegalovirus status with high specificity and sensitivity. A further reported finding was that TCR beta sequences accurately predicted the HLA-A and HLA-B alleles for most subjects in the first cohort. At a false discovery rate of 0.05, a later analysis linked roughly 17,000 TCR beta sequences to specific HLA alleles. A later genetic analysis associated a missense DCLRE1C variant with V-gene and J-gene trimming of TCR beta chains, and an independent cohort replicated the association. In vitro tests confirmed that a few of the cytomegalovirus-associated TCR beta chains recognize cytomegalovirus antigens. Across donors, most TCR sequences were observed very rarely, whereas some public TCRs were present in many individuals. It was suggested by the authors that the approach could potentially be generalized to other disease states and immunological phenotypes. Assigning TCR associations to individual alleles was difficult when HLA alleles, especially DR and DQ, strongly co-occurred. Presence/absence analyses assumed roughly uniform sequencing depth across donors, an assumption that may not hold. A group of highly shared sequence variants was considered likely to be a technical artifact of the sequencing pipeline. This cohort had only TCR beta chains sequenced, and the lack of alpha or paired-chain data limited which features could be detected. Some 16 rarely observed V segments, including chromosome 9 orphons, were excluded from the earlier analysis of about 500 of the donors because counts were too low. Most CMV-associated TCR beta chains appeared to be HLA-restricted in a later analysis, and the HLA associations seemed to be driven largely by CMV exposure. In a later analysis, the rate of TCR association differed among HLA loci, with DRB1 alleles having the most associated TCRs and HLA-C alleles having the fewest. Linkage disequilibrium might explain the correlated functional status among segregating V segments, but an unknown experimental factor could not be excluded. Immune exposure information for the cohort was limited to CMV serostatus. Some IMGT-functional V segments, including TRBV6-2 and TRBV6-3, could not be told apart with the 87-base-pair reads, so those segments were excluded. HLA typing was unavailable for some donors at each locus, so association tests used only the typed subset. According to a later analysis, parvovirus B19, influenza, CMV and Epstein-Barr virus appeared linked to several top co-occurrence clusters. An earlier analysis of around 500 of the donors showed that most TCR beta V segments appeared in productive rearrangements either about 90% or about 30% of the time, which broadly matched IMGT annotations. In a later analysis, HLA-associated TCR beta chains showed more clonal expansion and lower generation probabilities than non-associated chains that were equally common.

Library creation used the immunoSEQ multiplex PCR assay. For the multiplex PCR, a mixture combining 60 forward primers for TCR Vbeta segments and 13 reverse primers for TCR Jbeta segments was used. A multiplex PCR assay on genomic DNA amplified the CDR3 region of rearranged TCR beta genes. On the Illumina HiSeq System, the amplified TCR beta libraries were sequenced as 87-base-pair reads. On the study's bioinformatics: In a later analysis, 77 million or so unique TCR beta chains were counted across the 666 repertoires, and roughly 11 million of these chains were shared by at least two donors. A nearest-neighbor algorithm error-corrected the raw reads and collapsed the reads into unique sequences, merging closely related sequences to remove PCR and sequencing errors. To assign V, D and J gene segments, CDR3 sequences were aligned to IMGT reference sequences. Each retained sequence needed at least a six-nucleotide match to both a V gene segment and a J gene segment. Rearrangements were called productive when the CDR3 lacked stop codons and stayed in frame with V and J; all others were non-productive. Following IMGT convention, CDR3 was defined as the stretch from the second conserved V-encoded cysteine up to the conserved J-encoded phenylalanine. The earlier analysis of about 500 of the donors excluded sequences that lacked an unambiguous match to a single V gene segment. An earlier analysis of several hundred of the donors classified V segments as functional when productive rearrangements were above 56.7% and as segregating when the standard deviation between donors was above 5%. A statistical classification framework was built for diagnosing cytomegalovirus status from the catalog of TCR beta chain sequences. In a later analysis, V and J genes were assigned by comparing TCR nucleotide sequences against IMGT/GENE-DB human TR gene sequences. The TCRdist pipeline was used in a later analysis to assign CDR3 sequences and most-parsimonious VDJ recombination scenarios. In a later analysis, each TCR beta chain was defined by its CDR3 amino acid sequence together with its V-gene family, and reads lacking a unique V-gene family were excluded. A later analysis removed several hundred highly shared, low-generation-probability nucleotide sequences to deal with suspected cross-contamination and a sequencing artifact. In a later analysis, a clonal expansion index was calculated for each public chain from normalized within-repertoire ranks of inferred template counts. In a later analysis, generation probabilities were computed using a VDJ recombination model fitted to out-of-frame rearrangements, and the results were checked against IGoR. A later analysis scored TCR-TCR, TCR-HLA and TCR-CMV co-occurrence with hypergeometric tests, applying a repertoire-size bias correction to TCR pairs. False discovery rates were estimated in a later analysis by permuting HLA or CMV assignments 20 times. In a later analysis, co-occurring TCRs were grouped using DBSCAN, with TCRdist sequence similarity added in when clustering inside HLA-allele-positive subsets. Repertoires with fewer than 30,000 or more than 120,000 public chains were left out of co-occurrence clustering, as were a handful of repertoires with anomalous nucleotide sharing. TCRdb stores this immuneACCESS table with in-frame sequences only. Part of the clones is absent; in the studies checked, under half of the shortfall reflects unresolved V genes, and no reason is known for the rest. V and J calls and clone size follow that table, whereas D and trimming were derived from the DNA. The sample table contains about 180,000 clones; only one count was recorded for around 80% of them. The top ten hold 1.3% to 1.5% of the sample.

Here the chain combines TRBV25-1 and TRBJ2-5, with 9 middle bases fitting TRBD2. This TCR was sampled from a girl aged 5-17 years in good health and CMV-seropositive. Sample: PBMCs. The nucleotide sequence is TGTGCCAGCAGTACCAGCGGGAGGTACCAAGAGACCCAGTACTTC. It translates as CASSTSGRYQETQYF. With the rest looked up from the reference TRBV25-1 and TRBJ2-5 genes rather than sequenced, the full variable domain is EADIYQTPRYLVIGTGKKITLECSQTMGHDKMYWYQQDPGMELHLIHYSYGVNSTEKGDLSSESTVSRIRTEHFPLTLESARPSHTSQYLCASSTSGRYQETQYFGPGTRLLVL.